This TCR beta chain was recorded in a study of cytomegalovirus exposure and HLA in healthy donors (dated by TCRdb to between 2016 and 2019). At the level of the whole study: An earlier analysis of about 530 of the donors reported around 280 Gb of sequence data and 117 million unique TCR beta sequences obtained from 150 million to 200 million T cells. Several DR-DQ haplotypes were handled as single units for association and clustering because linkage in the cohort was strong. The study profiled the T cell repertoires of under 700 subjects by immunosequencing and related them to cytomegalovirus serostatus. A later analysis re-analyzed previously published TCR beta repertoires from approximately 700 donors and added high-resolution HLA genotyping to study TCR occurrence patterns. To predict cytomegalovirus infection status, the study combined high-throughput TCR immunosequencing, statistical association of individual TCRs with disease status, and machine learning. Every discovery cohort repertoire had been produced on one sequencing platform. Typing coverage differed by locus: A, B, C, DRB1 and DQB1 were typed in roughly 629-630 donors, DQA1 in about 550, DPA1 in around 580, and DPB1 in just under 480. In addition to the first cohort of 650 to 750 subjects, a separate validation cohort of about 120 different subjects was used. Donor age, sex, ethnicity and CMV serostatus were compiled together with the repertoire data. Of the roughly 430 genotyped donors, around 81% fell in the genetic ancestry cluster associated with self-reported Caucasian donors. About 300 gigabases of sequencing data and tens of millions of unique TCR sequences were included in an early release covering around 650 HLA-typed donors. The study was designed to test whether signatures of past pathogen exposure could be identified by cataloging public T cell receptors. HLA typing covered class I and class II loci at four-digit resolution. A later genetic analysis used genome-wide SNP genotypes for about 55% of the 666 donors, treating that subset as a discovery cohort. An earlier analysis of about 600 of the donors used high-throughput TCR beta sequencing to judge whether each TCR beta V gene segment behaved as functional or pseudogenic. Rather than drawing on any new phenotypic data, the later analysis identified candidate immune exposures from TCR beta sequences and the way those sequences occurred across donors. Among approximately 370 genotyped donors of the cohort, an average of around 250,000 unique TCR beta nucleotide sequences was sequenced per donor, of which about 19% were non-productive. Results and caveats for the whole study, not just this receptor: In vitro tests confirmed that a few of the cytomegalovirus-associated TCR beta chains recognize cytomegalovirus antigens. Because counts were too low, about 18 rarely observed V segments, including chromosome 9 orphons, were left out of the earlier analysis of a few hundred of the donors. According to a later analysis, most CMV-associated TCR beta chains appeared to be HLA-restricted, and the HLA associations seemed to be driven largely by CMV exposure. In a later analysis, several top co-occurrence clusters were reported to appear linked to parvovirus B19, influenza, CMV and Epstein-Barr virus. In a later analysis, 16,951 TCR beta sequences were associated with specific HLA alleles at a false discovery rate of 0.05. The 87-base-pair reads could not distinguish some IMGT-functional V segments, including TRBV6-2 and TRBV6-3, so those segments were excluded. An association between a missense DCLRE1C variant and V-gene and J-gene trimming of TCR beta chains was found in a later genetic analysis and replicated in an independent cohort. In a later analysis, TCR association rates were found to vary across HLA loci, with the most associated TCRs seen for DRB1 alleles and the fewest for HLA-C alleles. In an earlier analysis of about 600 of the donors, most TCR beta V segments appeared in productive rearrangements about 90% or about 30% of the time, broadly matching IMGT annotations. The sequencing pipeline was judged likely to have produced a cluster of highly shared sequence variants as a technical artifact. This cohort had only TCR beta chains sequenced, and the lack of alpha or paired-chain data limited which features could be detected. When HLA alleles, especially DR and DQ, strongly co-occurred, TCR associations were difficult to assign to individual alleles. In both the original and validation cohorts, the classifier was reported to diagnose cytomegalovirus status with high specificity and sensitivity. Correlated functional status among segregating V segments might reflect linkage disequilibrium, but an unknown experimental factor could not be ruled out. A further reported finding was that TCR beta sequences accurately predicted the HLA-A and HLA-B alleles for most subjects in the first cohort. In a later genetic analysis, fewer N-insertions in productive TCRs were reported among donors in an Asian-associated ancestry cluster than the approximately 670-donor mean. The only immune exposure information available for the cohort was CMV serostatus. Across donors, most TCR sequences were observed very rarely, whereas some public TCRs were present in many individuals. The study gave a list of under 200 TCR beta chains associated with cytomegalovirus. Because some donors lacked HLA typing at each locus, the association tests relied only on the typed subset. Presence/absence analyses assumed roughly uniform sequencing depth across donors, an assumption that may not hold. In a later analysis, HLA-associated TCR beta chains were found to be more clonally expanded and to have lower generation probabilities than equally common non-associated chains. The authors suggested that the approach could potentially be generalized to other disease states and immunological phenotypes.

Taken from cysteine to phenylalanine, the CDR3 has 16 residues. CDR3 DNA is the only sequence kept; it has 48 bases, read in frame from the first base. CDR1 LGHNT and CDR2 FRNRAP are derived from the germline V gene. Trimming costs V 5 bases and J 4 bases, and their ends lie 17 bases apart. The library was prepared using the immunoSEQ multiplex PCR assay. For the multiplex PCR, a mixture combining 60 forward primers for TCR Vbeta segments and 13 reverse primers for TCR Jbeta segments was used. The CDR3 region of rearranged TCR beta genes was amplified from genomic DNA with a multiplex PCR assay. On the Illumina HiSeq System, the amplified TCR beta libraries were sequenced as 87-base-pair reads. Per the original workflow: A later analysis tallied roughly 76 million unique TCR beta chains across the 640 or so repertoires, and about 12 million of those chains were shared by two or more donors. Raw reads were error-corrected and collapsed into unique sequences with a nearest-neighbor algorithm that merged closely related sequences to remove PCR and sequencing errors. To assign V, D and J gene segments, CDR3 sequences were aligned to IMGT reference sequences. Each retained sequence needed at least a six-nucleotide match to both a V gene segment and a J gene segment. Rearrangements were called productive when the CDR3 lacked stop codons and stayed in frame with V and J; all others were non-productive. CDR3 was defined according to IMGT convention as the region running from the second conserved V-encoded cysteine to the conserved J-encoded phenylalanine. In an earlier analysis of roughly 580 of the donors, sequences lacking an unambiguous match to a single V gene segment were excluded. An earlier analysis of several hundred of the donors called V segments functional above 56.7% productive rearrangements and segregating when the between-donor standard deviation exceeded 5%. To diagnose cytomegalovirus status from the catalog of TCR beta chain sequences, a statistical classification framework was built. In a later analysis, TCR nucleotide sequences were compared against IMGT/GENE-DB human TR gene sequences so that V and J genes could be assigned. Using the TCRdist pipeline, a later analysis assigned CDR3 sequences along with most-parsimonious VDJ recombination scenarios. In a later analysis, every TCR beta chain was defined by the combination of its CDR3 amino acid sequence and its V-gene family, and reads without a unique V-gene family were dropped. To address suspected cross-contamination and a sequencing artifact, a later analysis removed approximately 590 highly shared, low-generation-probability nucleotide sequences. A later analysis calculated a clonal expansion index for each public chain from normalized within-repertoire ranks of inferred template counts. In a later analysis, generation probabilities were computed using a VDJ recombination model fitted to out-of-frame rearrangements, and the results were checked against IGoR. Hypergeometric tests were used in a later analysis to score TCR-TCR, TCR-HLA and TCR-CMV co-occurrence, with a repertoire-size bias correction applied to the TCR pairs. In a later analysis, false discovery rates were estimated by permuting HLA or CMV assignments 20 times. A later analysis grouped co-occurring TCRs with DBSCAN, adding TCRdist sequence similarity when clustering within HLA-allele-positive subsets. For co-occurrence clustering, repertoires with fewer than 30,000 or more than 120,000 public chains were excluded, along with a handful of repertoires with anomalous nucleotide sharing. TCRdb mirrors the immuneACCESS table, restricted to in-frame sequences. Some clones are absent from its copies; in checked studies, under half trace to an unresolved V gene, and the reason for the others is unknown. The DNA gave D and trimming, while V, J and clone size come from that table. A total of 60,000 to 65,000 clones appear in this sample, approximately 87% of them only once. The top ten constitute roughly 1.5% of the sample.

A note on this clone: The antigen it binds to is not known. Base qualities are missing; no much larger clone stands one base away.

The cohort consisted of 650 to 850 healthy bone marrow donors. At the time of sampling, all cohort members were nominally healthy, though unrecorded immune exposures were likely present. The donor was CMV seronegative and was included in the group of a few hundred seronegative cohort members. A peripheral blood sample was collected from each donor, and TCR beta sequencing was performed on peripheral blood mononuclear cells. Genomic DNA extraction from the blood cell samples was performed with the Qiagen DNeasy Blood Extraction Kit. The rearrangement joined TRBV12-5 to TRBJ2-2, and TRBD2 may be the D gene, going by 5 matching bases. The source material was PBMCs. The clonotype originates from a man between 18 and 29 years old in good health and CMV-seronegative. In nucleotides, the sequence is TGTGCTAGTGGTGCCCTAGGCCGGGCGGGCACCGGGGAGCTGTTTTTT. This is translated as CASGALGRAGTGELFF. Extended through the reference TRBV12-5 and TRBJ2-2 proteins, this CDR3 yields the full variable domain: DARVTQTPRHKVTEMGQEVTMRCQPILGHNTVFWYRQTMMQGLELLAYFRNRAPLDDSGMPKDRFSAEMPDATLATLKIQPSEPRDSAVYFCASGALGRAGTGELFFGEGSRLTVL.